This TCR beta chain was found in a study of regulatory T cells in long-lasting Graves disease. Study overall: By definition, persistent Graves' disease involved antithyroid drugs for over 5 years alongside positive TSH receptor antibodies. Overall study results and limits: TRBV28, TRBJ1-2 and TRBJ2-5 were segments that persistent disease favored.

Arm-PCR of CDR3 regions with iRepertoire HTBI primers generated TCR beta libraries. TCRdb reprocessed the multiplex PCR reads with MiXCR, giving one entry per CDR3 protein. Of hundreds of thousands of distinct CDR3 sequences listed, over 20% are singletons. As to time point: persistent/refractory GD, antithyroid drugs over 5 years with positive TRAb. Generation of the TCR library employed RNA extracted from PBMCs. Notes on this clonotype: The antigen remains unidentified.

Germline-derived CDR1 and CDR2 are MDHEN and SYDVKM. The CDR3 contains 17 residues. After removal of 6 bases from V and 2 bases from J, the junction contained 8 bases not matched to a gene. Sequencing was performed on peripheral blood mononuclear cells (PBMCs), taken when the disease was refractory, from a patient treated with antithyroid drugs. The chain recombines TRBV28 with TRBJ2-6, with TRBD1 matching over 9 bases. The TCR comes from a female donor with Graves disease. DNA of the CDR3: TGTGCCAGCAGCCTGGACAGGGGTCAAGCTGGGGCCAACGTCCTGACTTTC. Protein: CASSLDRGQAGANVLTF.